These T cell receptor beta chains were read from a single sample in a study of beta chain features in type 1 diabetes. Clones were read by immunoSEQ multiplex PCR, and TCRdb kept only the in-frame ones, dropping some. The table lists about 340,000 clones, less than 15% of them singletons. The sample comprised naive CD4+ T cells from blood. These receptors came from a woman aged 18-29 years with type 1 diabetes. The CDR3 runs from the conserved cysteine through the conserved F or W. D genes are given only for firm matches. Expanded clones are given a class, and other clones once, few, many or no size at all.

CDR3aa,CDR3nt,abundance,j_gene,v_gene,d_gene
CASSLVPGQLSDTQYF,TGCGCCAGCAGCTTGGTTCCGGGACAGTTATCAGATACGCAGTATTTT,NA,TRBJ2-3,TRBV5-1,TRBD1
CASSQGDSGSEETQYF,TGCGCCAGCAGCCAAGGGGATAGCGGGAGCGAAGAGACCCAGTACTTC,NA,TRBJ2-5,TRBV4-1,TRBD2
CASILGSDRGYTGELFF,TGTGCCAGCATCTTAGGGTCCGACAGGGGATACACCGGGGAGCTGTTTTTT,NA,TRBJ2-2,TRBV5-8,TRBD1
CASSRSGGYEQYF,TGTGCCAGCAGCCGTTCGGGGGGTTACGAGCAGTACTTC,NA,TRBJ2-7,TRBV14,TRBD2
CASSSNRDRAYGYTF,TGCGCCAGCAGCAGTAACCGGGACAGGGCTTATGGCTACACCTTC,NA,TRBJ1-2,TRBV5-1,TRBD1
CAWSVAPTEAFF,TGTGCCTGGAGTGTGGCCCCCACTGAAGCTTTCTTT,few,TRBJ1-1,TRBV30,NA
CASRNIKGAGELFF,TGTGCCAGCAGAAATATTAAGGGAGCCGGGGAGCTGTTTTTT,few,TRBJ2-2,TRBV11-2,NA
CASSSLLAGGGEQYF,TGTGCCAGCAGCTCCCTGTTAGCGGGAGGTGGTGAGCAGTACTTC,NA,TRBJ2-7,TRBV7-2,TRBD2
CASSFRGTNEKLFF,TGTGCCAGCAGCTTCAGAGGAACTAATGAAAAACTGTTTTTT,NA,TRBJ1-4,TRBV5-4,NA
CATHEEDRASGYTF,TGTGCCACCCACGAAGAGGACAGGGCCTCTGGCTACACCTTC,few,TRBJ1-2,TRBV15,TRBD1
CASSLVQGSAEAFF,TGCGCCAGCAGCTTGGTACAGGGGAGTGCTGAAGCTTTCTTT,NA,TRBJ1-1,TRBV5-1,TRBD1
CASSLGQGGTDTQYF,TGCGCCAGCAGCTTGGGACAGGGGGGAACAGATACGCAGTATTTT,few,TRBJ2-3,TRBV5-1,TRBD1
CASNLRGPLSYEQYF,TGTGCCAGCAATCTCCGCGGCCCCCTCTCCTACGAGCAGTACTTC,few,TRBJ2-7,TRBV28,NA
CASRGGQVTEAFF,TGTGCCAGCAGGGGGGGACAGGTCACTGAAGCTTTCTTT,NA,TRBJ1-1,TRBV2,TRBD1
CASSQDRGGRAFF,TGCGCCAGCAGCCAAGATCGCGGAGGTCGGGCTTTCTTT,NA,TRBJ1-1,TRBV4-1,NA
CASSFAGISYEQYF,TGTGCCAGCAGCTTCGCGGGGATTTCCTACGAGCAGTACTTC,NA,TRBJ2-7,TRBV7-2,NA
CASSPGTSVPQYF,TGTGCCAGCAGCCCCGGGACTAGCGTACCGCAGTACTTC,few,TRBJ2-7,TRBV7-9,TRBD2
CASSPWDRGTGANVLTF,TGTGCCAGCAGCCCCTGGGACAGGGGGACTGGGGCCAACGTCCTGACTTTC,few,TRBJ2-6,TRBV7-9,TRBD1
CASSLLADDTGELFF,TGTGCCAGCTCACTACTAGCGGACGACACCGGGGAGCTGTTTTTT,NA,TRBJ2-2,TRBV18,TRBD2
CASSLGGRSGTDTQYF,TGTGCCAGCAGCTTGGGCGGGAGGAGCGGCACAGATACGCAGTATTTT,NA,TRBJ2-3,TRBV7-2,TRBD2
CASFRRESYEQYF,TGTGCCAGCTTTCGGCGGGAGTCCTACGAGCAGTACTTC,few,TRBJ2-7,TRBV28,TRBD2
CASSFTSGRAMGETQYF,TGCGCCAGCAGCTTTACTAGCGGGAGGGCCATGGGAGAGACCCAGTACTTC,few,TRBJ2-5,TRBV5-1,TRBD2
CAMNRDRRNEQFF,TGTGCCATGAACCGGGACAGACGCAATGAGCAGTTCTTC,few,TRBJ2-1,TRBV2,TRBD1
CASSVDLRAGANVLTF,TGTGCCAGCAGCGTAGACCTGAGGGCCGGGGCCAACGTCCTGACTTTC,few,TRBJ2-6,TRBV9,NA
CASSSAGQVSSYNEQFF,TGTGCCAGCAGCTCCGCCGGACAGGTGAGCTCCTACAATGAGCAGTTCTTC,few,TRBJ2-1,TRBV11-2,TRBD1
CASSGGYGAHGYTF,TGTGCCAGTAGCGGAGGGTACGGAGCCCATGGCTACACCTTC,NA,TRBJ1-2,TRBV19,NA
CASSVTGVNTEAFF,TGTGCCAGCAGCGTGACAGGGGTGAACACTGAAGCTTTCTTT,few,TRBJ1-1,TRBV9,TRBD1
CASSRDSANEKLFF,TGTGCCAGCAGCCGTGACTCTGCAAATGAAAAACTGTTTTTT,NA,TRBJ1-4,TRBV7-9,NA
CASRPTDRANEKLFF,TGTGCCAGCAGACCCACTGACAGGGCTAATGAAAAACTGTTTTTT,NA,TRBJ1-4,TRBV7-2,TRBD1
CSAGQGAGEQFF,TGCAGCGCGGGACAGGGGGCGGGTGAGCAGTTCTTC,NA,TRBJ2-1,TRBV29-1,TRBD1
CASSYRDSTEAFF,TGTGCCAGCAGTTACCGGGACAGCACTGAAGCTTTCTTT,few,TRBJ1-1,TRBV6-6,TRBD1
CAWSPDRSRESFF,TGTGCCTGGAGCCCCGACAGGAGCCGGGAATCTTTCTTT,once,TRBJ1-1,TRBV30,NA
CASSLMVAGAYEQYF,TGTGCCAGCAGCTTAATGGTAGCGGGAGCCTACGAGCAGTACTTC,once,TRBJ2-7,TRBV7-2,TRBD2
CASSAQPGLAGGDTQYF,TGTGCCAGCAGCGCCCAACCGGGACTAGCGGGAGGAGATACGCAGTATTTT,few,TRBJ2-3,TRBV9,TRBD2
CATSRDFASGSRRTGELFF,TGTGCCACCAGCAGAGATTTCGCTAGCGGGAGTAGACGGACCGGGGAGCTGTTTTTT,NA,TRBJ2-2,TRBV15,TRBD2
CASSWDRVNTGELFF,TGCGCCAGCAGCTGGGACAGGGTGAACACCGGGGAGCTGTTTTTT,NA,TRBJ2-2,TRBV5-1,TRBD1
CATALRGQGAFF,TGTGCCACCGCCCTCAGGGGGCAAGGGGCTTTCTTT,NA,TRBJ1-1,TRBV5-4,TRBD1
CASSLQTGGETQYF,TGCGCCAGCAGCTTACAGACAGGGGGAGAGACCCAGTACTTC,NA,TRBJ2-5,TRBV5-1,TRBD1
CASSLGSSGSTDTQYF,TGTGCCAGCAGCTTAGGATCTAGCGGGAGCACAGATACGCAGTATTTT,few,TRBJ2-3,TRBV7-9,TRBD2
CASSSKMTGEAFF,TGTGCCAGCAGCTCAAAAATGACAGGAGAAGCTTTCTTT,few,TRBJ1-1,TRBV6-6,NA
CASSTKTYNEQFF,TGTGCCAGCAGTACAAAGACTTACAATGAGCAGTTCTTC,NA,TRBJ2-1,TRBV27,NA
CASSTGQGNNEQFF,TGTGCCAGTAGTACCGGACAGGGAAACAATGAGCAGTTCTTC,NA,TRBJ2-1,TRBV19,TRBD1
CASSERGTGELFF,TGTGCCAGCAGTGAGAGAGGAACCGGGGAGCTGTTTTTT,NA,TRBJ2-2,TRBV2,NA
CASSLDRPNTGELFF,TGCGCCAGCAGCCTGGACAGACCGAACACCGGGGAGCTGTTTTTT,few,TRBJ2-2,TRBV5-1,NA
CASSLGTGSYNEQFF,TGTGCCAGCTCACTCGGGACAGGGTCCTACAATGAGCAGTTCTTC,NA,TRBJ2-1,TRBV18,TRBD1
CANSLTLALPSEQFF,TGCGCCAACAGCTTGACGCTAGCGCTCCCCTCTGAGCAGTTCTTC,NA,TRBJ2-1,TRBV5-1,NA
CASSLSSGSRSEQFF,TGCGCCAGCAGCTTGAGTAGCGGGAGTAGAAGTGAGCAGTTCTTC,few,TRBJ2-1,TRBV5-1,TRBD2
CASSASGDGTEAFF,TGTGCCAGCAGCGCCTCAGGGGATGGCACTGAAGCTTTCTTT,NA,TRBJ1-1,TRBV5-5,NA
CASSPGAQGRWETQYF,TGTGCCAGCAGCCCGGGCGCCCAGGGCCGGTGGGAGACCCAGTACTTC,few,TRBJ2-5,TRBV9,NA
CASSFLLNIQYF,TGTGCCAGCAGTTTTCTCTTGAACATTCAGTACTTC,NA,TRBJ2-4,TRBV28,NA